The source of this T cell receptor beta chain is a study of blood T cells in healthy people across ages. Study-level findings and limits: The diversity estimates, figures obtained from one million T cells, were considered underestimates. As naive T cell percentage varied, TCR beta diversity correlated strongly with it.

Per the germline V gene, CDR1 is ENHRY and CDR2 is SYGVKD. CDR3 length: 15 residues. J lost 8 bases, V lost 5 bases, and 14 bases had no gene match. This clonotype showed up just a few times. What it recognizes is unknown. No fewer than 6 million PBMCs went into each sample. A J-beta primer mix and a sample-barcoded 5' primer were used in a second PCR of roughly 6 to 11 cycles. Template switching added a 12-random-nucleotide identifier to every cDNA molecule. TCRdb re-called the 5' RACE reads with MiXCR, one entry per CDR3 protein. In the table there are roughly 1.5 million distinct CDR3 sequences, less than 45% of which are singletons.

Sample: blood. The chain combines TRBV10-3 with TRBJ1-2; 7 nucleotides agree with TRBD1. The TCR comes from a woman under 30 in good health. CDR3 in amino acids: CAISPGTADRGGYTF. Here the CDR3 DNA reads TGTGCCATCAGTCCAGGGACAGCCGATCGAGGAGGCTACACCTTC.